The 19 T cell receptor beta chains below all came from one sample that was sequenced in a study of T cells after yellow fever vaccination. One entry per CDR3 protein results from TCRdb running MiXCR on the 5' RACE reads. In the table there are a few hundred thousand distinct CDR3 sequences, 6.9% of which are singletons. Sequences were derived from CD4+ T cells sorted from PBMCs, sampled 15 days after the yellow fever booster vaccination. The receptor source for this set is a man younger than 45 who received the YFV17D yellow fever vaccine.

Concerning this clonotype itself: This may arise from a read error, as a much more abundant clone is one base away. The chain is built from TRBV29-1 and TRBJ1-3; D unclear. Trimming cost V 4 bases and J 0 bases, with 7 bases left between them. CDR1 and CDR2 from the germline V gene are SQVTM and ANQGSEA. This CDR3 has 13 residues. CDR3 residues: CSVATDSGNTIYF. Written as DNA, the CDR3 is TGCAGCGTTGCGACTGACTCTGGAAACACCATATATTTT.

The V gene is TRBV19, the J gene TRBJ1-2; the D gene is possibly TRBD1 (6 bases). Between the trimmed V and J ends, which lost 8 bases and 1 base, there was a span of 17 bases. From germline, CDR1 is LNHDA and CDR2 SQIVND (reference sequence). The CDR3 has 15 amino acids. The CDR3: CASSTGMGFNYGYTF. CDR3 DNA: TGTGCCAGTTCTACAGGGATGGGGTTTAACTATGGCTACACCTTC.

This clonotype was picked up many times. V and J are TRBV12-3 or TRBV12-4 and TRBJ2-5; D gene unclear. The CDR3 runs 13 residues. V was cut by 4 bases and J by 5 bases, with 11 bases left in between. CDR3 loop: CASSSSSGETQYF. The CDR3 nucleotides read TGTGCCAGCAGTTCGTCGTCGGGTGAGACCCAGTACTTC.

This clonotype was observed a few times. The chain couples TRBV7-3 to TRBJ2-3; TRBD2 agrees at 10 bases. Germline-derived CDR1 and CDR2 are SGHTA and FQGTGA. The CDR3 runs 19 residues. The V segment lost 5 bases and the J segment 2 bases; nucleotides outside the gene matches: 16. The CDR3 nucleotides are TGTGCCAGCAGCCCCCCCAATGGCCCTCTAGCGGGAGACACAGATACGCAGTATTTT. This codes for CASSPPNGPLAGDTDTQYF.

As DNA, the CDR3 is TGTGCCAGCACGCGCCGTGAGAGTTCGACTGAAGCTTTCTTT. This gives the protein CASTRRESSTEAFF. The rearrangement joins TRBV2 to TRBJ1-1; D uncertain. Trimming took off 7 bases at V and 5 bases at J, with 17 bases between the two ends. Germline CDR1 is SNHLY and CDR2 is FYNNEI. The CDR3 has 14 amino acids.

This clonotype was seen repeatedly, ten times or more. The chain is built from TRBV5-6 and TRBJ1-5; 7 nucleotides match TRBD1. The trim removed 4 bases at V and 6 bases at J, leaving 7 bases unmatched. The CDR3 is 14 amino acids. The V gene's germline CDR1 is SGHDT and CDR2 YYEEEE. The CDR3 DNA sequence: TGTGCCAGCAGCAGAAAGACAGGGCGTCAGCCCCAGCATTTT. Amino acids: CASSRKTGRQPQHF.

J is TRBJ2-1 and V is TRBV20-1; D unclear. CDR1 and CDR2 from the germline V gene are DFQATT and SNEGSKA (reference sequence). The CDR3 consists of 13 residues. The V end lost 3 bases, the J end lost 2 bases, and 8 bases lay between the germline ends. CDR3 sequence (DNA): TGCAGTGCTAGGTCAGACACCTACAATGAGCAGTTCTTC. Translation: CSARSDTYNEQFF.

The chain joins TRBV6-5 to TRBJ2-7, with D uncertain. Germline values: CDR1 MNHEY, CDR2 SVGAGI. The length of the CDR3 is 14 residues. Trimming removed 2 bases at V and 3 bases at J, with 11 bases between. The DNA for the CDR3 is TGTGCCAGCAGTTACGGGCCGACGAGCTACGAGCAGTACTTC. Translating it yields CASSYGPTSYEQYF.

This clonotype occurred many times. The limits of the CDR3 on the DNA are not certain, so only TCRdb's listed CDR3 is given. This rearrangement joins TRBV5-1 to TRBJ2-2. From germline, CDR1 is SGHRS and CDR2 YFSETQ. The CDR3 has 13 residues if both end residues are counted. CDR3 protein: CASILGAGGELFF.

Ten or more counts support this clonotype. The chain joins TRBV6-2 or TRBV6-3 to TRBJ1-1, with a possible D match to TRBD1 (5 bases). The length of the CDR3 is 12 residues. Trimming removed 6 bases at V and 9 bases at J, with 14 bases between. Per the germline V gene, CDR1 is MNHEY and CDR2 is SVGEGT. CDR3 sequence reads: CASSHRGLQAFF. In nucleotides, the CDR3 is TGTGCCAGCAGCCACCGGGGCCTGCAAGCTTTCTTT.

A few counts support this clonotype. The chain recombines TRBV29-1 with TRBJ2-7; D perhaps matches TRBD2 (6 bases). The CDR3 is 12 residues long. V lost 6 bases and J 11 bases, leaving 20 bases between the germline ends. Germline assignment: CDR1 SQVTM and CDR2 ANQGSEA. The CDR3 reads CSVTRATGEEYF. The CDR3 nucleotides read TGCAGCGTAACTAGGGCAACTGGGGAGGAGTACTTC.

There are many counts of this clonotype. This rearrangement joins TRBV28 to TRBJ2-5; tentatively, D is TRBD2 (5 bases). This CDR3 has 16 residues. Trimming cost V 6 bases and J 4 bases, with 21 bases left between them. CDR1 is MDHEN, CDR2 SYDVKM, per germline. Here the CDR3 reads CASSLRGRAGRETQYF. The CDR3 DNA sequence: TGTGCCAGCAGCCTCCGGGGTAGGGCGGGTCGAGAGACCCAGTACTTC. The whole variable domain, filled in from reference TRBV28 and TRBJ2-5, reads DVKVTQSSRYLVKRTGEKVFLECVQDMDHENMFWYRQDPGLGLRLIYFSYDVKMKEKGDIPEGYSVSREKKERFSLILESASTNQTSMYLCASSLRGRAGRETQYFGPGTRLLVL.

This clonotype was counted ten times or more. The chain employs TRBV20-1 and TRBJ2-3; D is possibly TRBD2 (5 bases). With 6 bases removed from V and 3 bases from J, the gap between germline ends came to 16 bases. Germline V gene data show CDR1 as DFQATT and CDR2 as SNEGSKA (reference sequence). This CDR3 has 14 amino acids. The DNA for the CDR3 is TGCAGTGCCGATCCGGAGGACCAAACAGATACGCAGTATTTT. It encodes CSADPEDQTDTQYF.

This clonotype was seen more than once but under ten times. The genes are TRBV4-3 and TRBJ1-2; tentative D call: TRBD1 (5 bases). The length of the CDR3 is 16 residues. The germline V and J ends were trimmed by 0 bases and 8 bases, with 19 bases remaining between them. Germline loops: CDR1 LGHNA, CDR2 YSLEER. The CDR3 sequence is CASSQDYRIPGDGYTF. CDR3 coding DNA: TGCGCCAGCAGCCAAGATTATCGGATCCCGGGGGACGGCTACACCTTC.

This clonotype was observed a handful of times. The chain couples TRBV3-1 to TRBJ2-2; TRBD2 aligns across 8 bases. The CDR3 totals 15 residues. With V trimmed by 4 bases and J by 4 bases, 5 bases remained unmatched. Germline loops: CDR1 LGHDT, CDR2 YNNKEL (reference sequence). The CDR3 bases are TGTGCCAGCAGCCCAACTAGCGGAATCACCGGGGAGCTGTTTTTT. Its translation is CASSPTSGITGELFF.

The chain has TRBV7-8 and TRBJ2-7, with 7 bases identical to TRBD1. V was clipped by 0 bases and J by 4 bases; unmatched bases: 3. CDR3 length: 14 residues. The germline CDR1 and CDR2 sequences are SGHVS and FQNEAQ. CDR3 DNA: TGTGCCAGCAGCTTAGCGGGGACAGAGTACGAGCAGTACTTC. Translated: CASSLAGTEYEQYF.

This clonotype was recorded a few times. The chain links TRBV5-1 to TRBJ2-1; 13 positions agree with TRBD2. V trimming: 4 bases; J trimming: 7 bases; junction bases outside the gene matches: 2. The CDR3 spans 14 residues. The germline CDR1 and CDR2 sequences are SGHRS and YFSETQ. In DNA, the CDR3 is TGCGCCAGCAGCATGACTAGCGGGGGGAATGAGCAGTTCTTC. Translation: CASSMTSGGNEQFF.

V is TRBV12-3 or TRBV12-4 and J is TRBJ2-1, with 7 bases lining up with TRBD2. This CDR3 is 14 amino acids long. The V gene end was trimmed by 5 bases and the J gene end by 8 bases; junction bases not matched to a gene: 9. CDR3 bases: TGTGCCAGCAGTCCGGTACTAGCGAGGCATGAGCAGTTCTTC. This codes for CASSPVLARHEQFF.

This CDR3 reads CASTLGKSVETQYF. CDR3 DNA: TGCGCCAGCACCCTTGGGAAATCAGTGGAGACCCAGTACTTC. The J gene is TRBJ2-5, the V gene TRBV5-1, with D hard to call. From germline, CDR1 is SGHRS and CDR2 YFSETQ. Trimming pared 6 bases from V and 5 bases from J, leaving 17 bases between. The CDR3 runs to 14 residues.